This TCR beta chain was obtained from a study of CD8+CD57+ T cells in acquired aplastic anemia (dated by TCRdb to the late 2010s). Concerning the study at large: DNA extracted from sorted CD4+ and CD8+ cells had a mean of approximately 3.4 ug, with a range of roughly 0.17 to 30 ug.

As concerns this clonotype: The target of this receptor is not known. Base-call qualities are not available, and no considerably larger clone is one nucleotide away.

Overall study outcomes, separate from this receptor: Between patients and healthy controls, no significant difference in CD8+ Simpson's diversity was found (P=0.060). Although some 28 CD8+ CDR3 sequences were shared by patients and controls, these sequences appeared highly expressed in patients and within the immunodominant clones of patients.

TCR repertoires of sorted CD4+ and CD8+ blood T cells from severe aplastic anemia patients and healthy subjects were deep-sequenced in the study. Ficoll-Paque density gradient centrifugation was used to isolate peripheral blood mononuclear cells. Before DNA was extracted, CD4+ and CD8+ T cells were sorted using either FACS or magnetic beads. The junction carries 8 bases between V and J, which are trimmed by 5 bases and 4 bases respectively. CDR1 SGHTA and CDR2 FQGNSA are derived from the germline V gene. The cysteine opens and the phenylalanine closes a CDR3 of 12 amino acids. The entry retains the CDR3 DNA only, 36 bases that are in frame from base 1. Genomic DNA was used as template for profiling of TCR beta VDJ combinations and CDR3 sequences. An Illumina HiSeq 2000 was the platform used for TCR repertoire sequencing. The source study handled its data this way. TRBV/TRBJ rearrangement plots, CDR3 size and DJ length profiles, and Simpson's diversity index were used to assess repertoires. The most abundant DNA sequence in the deep sequencing data was defined as the immunodominant clone. CDR3 amino acid sequences were checked for sharing between subjects and were compared against published repertoires and the VDJdb database. The raw public reads went through TCRdb reprocessing: fastp at Q25, MiXCR clone calling, in-frame beta chains kept. For every CDR3 protein sequence, its rows merge into one entry that carries the most common genes and DNA. The V and J calls come from TCRdb's annotation, not from the publication. This sample lists around 250,000 distinct CDR3 sequences; 56% were detected once. The ten largest clones capture under 8.5% of the sample.

In this chain, TRBV7-2 is recombined with TRBJ2-5, and TRBD1 may be the D gene, going by 5 matching bases. Sequenced: sorted CD4+, CD8+, or CD8+CD57+ T cells (not recorded which) from PBMCs. The clonotype was recovered from a human donor with severe aplastic anemia or a healthy control (not recorded which). The CDR3 has the sequence CASSRGRETQYF. The bases are TGTGCCAGCAGCAGGGGCCGAGAGACCCAGTACTTC.